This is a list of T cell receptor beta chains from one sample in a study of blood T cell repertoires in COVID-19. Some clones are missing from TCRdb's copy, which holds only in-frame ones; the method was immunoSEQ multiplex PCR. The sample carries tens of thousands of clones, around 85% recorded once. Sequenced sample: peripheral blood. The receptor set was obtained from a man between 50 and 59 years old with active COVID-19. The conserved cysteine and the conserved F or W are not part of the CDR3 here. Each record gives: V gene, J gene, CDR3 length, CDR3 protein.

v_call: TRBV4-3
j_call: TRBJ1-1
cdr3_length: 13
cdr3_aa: ASSQDGPEGTEAF

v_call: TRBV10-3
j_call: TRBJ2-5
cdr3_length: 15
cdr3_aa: AISRGLAGGPQETQY

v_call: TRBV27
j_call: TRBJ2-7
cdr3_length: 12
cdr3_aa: ASSFTGGRVEQY

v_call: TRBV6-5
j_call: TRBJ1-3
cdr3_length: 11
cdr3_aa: ASPDSAGNTIY

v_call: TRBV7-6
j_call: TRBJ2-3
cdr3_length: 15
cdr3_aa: ASSSPPGTRSTDTQY

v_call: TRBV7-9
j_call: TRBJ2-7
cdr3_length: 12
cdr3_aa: ASSLGDQGYEQY

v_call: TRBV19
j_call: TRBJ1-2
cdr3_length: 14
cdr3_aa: ASSIVARGGYYGYT

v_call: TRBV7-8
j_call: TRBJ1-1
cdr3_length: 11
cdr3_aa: ASSLAGQGVAF

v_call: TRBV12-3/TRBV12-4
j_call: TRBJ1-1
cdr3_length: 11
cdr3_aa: ASSVQGLTEAF

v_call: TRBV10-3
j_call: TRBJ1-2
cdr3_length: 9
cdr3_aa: ATTGPYGYT

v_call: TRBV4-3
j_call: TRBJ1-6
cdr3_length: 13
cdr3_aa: ASSQDEDYNSPLH

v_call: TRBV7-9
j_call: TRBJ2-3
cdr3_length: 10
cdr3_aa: ASSLVADTQY

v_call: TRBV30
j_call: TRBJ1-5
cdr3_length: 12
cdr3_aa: AWSGTGANQPQH

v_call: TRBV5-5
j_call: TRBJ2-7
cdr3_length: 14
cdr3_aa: ASSFSREISSYEQY

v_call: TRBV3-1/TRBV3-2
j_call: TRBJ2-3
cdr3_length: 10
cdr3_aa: ASSPRGDTQY

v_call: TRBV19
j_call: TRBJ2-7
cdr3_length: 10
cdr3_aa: ASSIAGNEQY

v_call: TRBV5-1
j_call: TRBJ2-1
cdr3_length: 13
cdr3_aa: ASSLAETRGREQF

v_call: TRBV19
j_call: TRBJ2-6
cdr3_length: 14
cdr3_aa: ASSSRTVSGANVLT

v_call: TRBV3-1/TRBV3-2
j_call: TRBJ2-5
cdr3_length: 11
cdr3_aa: ASSLTQGEAQY